The 21 T cell receptor beta chains in this list originate from one sample, sequenced in a study of cytomegalovirus exposure and HLA in healthy donors. Researchers ran the PCR with 60 Vbeta and 13 Jbeta primers. TCRdb's table, derived via immunoSEQ multiplex PCR, lists solely in-frame clones and lacks some. The sample shows more than 200,000 clones, over 60% of them seen only once. Sequenced: PBMCs. These receptors were taken from a man aged 40-49 years in good health and CMV-seronegative.

V is TRBV11-2 and J is TRBJ2-2; 8 bases fit TRBD1. The CDR3 contains 16 residues. The germline gives CDR1 SGHAT, CDR2 FQNNGV. Trimming removed 1 base from V and 4 bases from J; junction bases left unmatched: 5. The CDR3 region is CASSLGYRGFTGELFF. In DNA, the CDR3 is TGTGCCAGCAGCTTAGGATACAGGGGGTTCACCGGGGAGCTGTTTTTT.

The rearrangement links TRBV2 to TRBJ2-7; D might be TRBD1 (6 bases). The CDR3 totals 12 residues. Trimming shortened V by 9 bases and J by 1 base, and 10 bases separated the two germline ends. Germline V lookup: CDR1 SNHLY, CDR2 FYNNEI. Here the CDR3 reads CASRTASYEQYF. For the CDR3, the DNA is TGTGCCAGTAGGACAGCATCCTACGAGCAGTACTTC. Full variable domain (remainder filled in from reference TRBV2 and TRBJ2-7): EPEVTQTPSHQVTQMGQEVILRCVPISNHLYFYWYRQILGQKVEFLVSFYNNEISEKSEIFDDQFSVERPDGSNFTLKIRSTKLEDSAMYFCASRTASYEQYFGPGTRLTVT.

This chain connects TRBV6-6 to TRBJ2-3; 8 nucleotides match TRBD2. CDR3 length: 16 residues. V lost 4 bases, J lost 0 bases, and 6 bases stayed unmatched. CDR1 and CDR2 (germline): MNHNY, SVGAGI (reference sequence). The CDR3 sequence is CASSLSSGTSTDTQYF. The CDR3 DNA follows: TGTGCCAGCAGTTTAAGTAGCGGGACTAGCACAGATACGCAGTATTTT.

This clone has only one observation. The chain combines TRBV7-2 with TRBJ1-2; unclear D gene. Germline CDR1 and CDR2: SGHTA and FQGNSA. V was pared by 1 base and J by 10 bases, with 7 bases between. There are 11 residues in the CDR3. This chain's CDR3 is CASSLDTFYTF. CDR3 nucleotide sequence: TGTGCCAGCAGCTTAGATACTTTCTACACCTTC.

This clone was recorded only once. CDR3 sequence (DNA): TGTGCCAGCAGGTCCACTAGCGGGAGGGCCCGCAATGAGCAGTTCTTC. Residues: CASRSTSGRARNEQFF. This chain links TRBV7-8 with TRBJ2-1; 13 nucleotides line up with TRBD2. The CDR3 length is 16 residues. Trimming cost V 6 bases and J 6 bases; bases outside gene matches: 8. CDR1 and CDR2 from the germline V gene are SGHVS and FQNEAQ.

The CDR3 DNA reads as TGTGCCACCAGCAGAGAAGGACAGTACGGCTACAATGAGCAGTTCTTC. This sequence encodes CATSREGQYGYNEQFF. The chain uses TRBV15 and TRBJ2-1; TRBD1 is a possible D gene (6 bases). CDR1 and CDR2 (germline): LNHNV, YYDKDF (reference sequence). The V end lost 0 bases, the J end lost 3 bases, and 12 bases lay between the germline ends. The CDR3 runs to 16 residues.

The rearrangement uses TRBV19 and TRBJ1-5; tentative D call: TRBD1 (6 bases). V lost 4 bases and J 4 bases, leaving 8 bases between the germline ends. The CDR3 sequence is 13 residues long. CDR1 is LNHDA and CDR2 is SQIVND in the germline V gene (reference sequence). The CDR3 nucleotides read TGTGCCAGTAGTAGGGACATGAATCAGCCCCAGCATTTT. It codes for CASSRDMNQPQHF.

This rearrangement joins TRBV5-6 to TRBJ1-2; TRBD1 agrees at 8 bases. The CDR3 has 14 residues. J lost 5 bases, V lost 5 bases, and 8 bases had no gene match. CDR1 is SGHDT and CDR2 is YYEEEE in the germline V gene. DNA of the CDR3: TGTGCCAGCAGAGGGACAGGCTATCCTTATGGCTACACCTTC. Its protein is CASRGTGYPYGYTF.

V and J are TRBV9 and TRBJ2-7; D remains ambiguous. Trimming cost V 4 bases and J 4 bases, with 15 bases left between them. The CDR3 is 14 amino acids. Per the germline V gene, CDR1 is SGDLS and CDR2 is YYNGEE. DNA of the CDR3: TGTGCCAGCAGCCCAGGTGACCTACTGTACGAGCAGTACTTC. Protein product: CASSPGDLLYEQYF.

The sample holds a few counts of this clone. The DNA for the CDR3 is TGTGCCAGCAGCTTACCTAAACCCGGCACAGATACGCAGTATTTT. Translation: CASSLPKPGTDTQYF. The rearrangement uses TRBV5-4 and TRBJ2-3; D is unclear. V dropped 2 bases and J dropped 1 base, with 11 bases sitting between them. This CDR3 is built from 15 residues. Germline V gives CDR1 SGHNT, CDR2 YYREEE (reference sequence).

The chain has TRBV4-2 and TRBJ2-3, with 12 bases that match TRBD1. J lost 5 bases, V lost 4 bases, and 10 bases had no gene match. The germline CDR1 and CDR2 sequences are LGHNA and YNFKEQ. This CDR3 is built from 17 residues. The CDR3 DNA reads TGTGCCAGCAGCCCAGAAGGGACAGGGGGCGCGGAAGATACGCAGTATTTT. Amino acids: CASSPEGTGGAEDTQYF.

This clone appeared a single time. V and J are TRBV5-1 and TRBJ2-2, with 8 bases lining up with TRBD1. V shed 0 bases, J shed 5 bases, and the junction held 9 bases outside the gene matches. The CDR3 sequence is 17 residues long. CDR1 and CDR2 from the germline V gene are SGHRS and YFSETQ. The CDR3 DNA reads TGCGCCAGCAGCTTGGGAGGGACAGGACCTTGGACCGGGGAGCTGTTTTTT. Its protein is CASSLGGTGPWTGELFF. The full variable domain, in which reference TRBV5-1 and TRBJ2-2 provide the parts outside the CDR3, is KAGVTQTPRYLIKTRGQQVTLSCSPISGHRSVSWYQQTPGQGLQFLFEYFSETQRNKGNFPGRFSGRQFSNSRSEMNVSTLELGDSALYLCASSLGGTGPWTGELFFGEGSRLTVL.

The gene calls are TRBV4-3 and TRBJ2-2; 9 nucleotides match TRBD2. The germline V gene has CDR1 LGHNA and CDR2 YSLEER. The CDR3 runs 18 residues. With 0 bases clipped from V and 4 bases from J, the junction kept 9 bases outside the gene matches. As DNA, the CDR3 is TGCGCCAGCAGCCAAGACGGGCTAGCGGGGAGGGGCACCGGGGAGCTGTTTTTT. It translates to CASSQDGLAGRGTGELFF.

This chain links TRBV2 with TRBJ2-1; the D is unclear. Looked up from germline, CDR1 is SNHLY and CDR2 is FYNNEI. Trimming left V 8 bases short and J 4 bases short, with 6 bases between. This CDR3 has 11 residues. CDR3 DNA: TGTGCCAGCCTATTATACAATGAGCAGTTCTTC. Protein: CASLLYNEQFF. The full variable domain, rest sourced from reference TRBV2 and TRBJ2-1, is EPEVTQTPSHQVTQMGQEVILRCVPISNHLYFYWYRQILGQKVEFLVSFYNNEISEKSEIFDDQFSVERPDGSNFTLKIRSTKLEDSAMYFCASLLYNEQFFGPGTRLTVL.

The genes are TRBV7-2 and TRBJ2-7; 10 bases map to TRBD2. Trimming took 4 bases from V and 5 from J; bases not matched to a gene: 8. The germline V gene encodes CDR1 SGHTA and CDR2 FQGNSA. The CDR3 has 15 residues. CDR3 coding DNA: TGTGCCAGCAGCTCCAAGCGGGGGGGCCGAAACGAGCAGTACTTC. Translation: CASSSKRGGRNEQYF.

The J gene is TRBJ2-6, the V gene TRBV7-6; D is unclear. This CDR3 region has 14 residues. Germline V gives CDR1 SGHVS, CDR2 FNYEAQ. V was clipped by 5 bases and J by 0 bases, with 5 bases between them. CDR3 in amino acids: CASSESSGANVLTF. As DNA, the CDR3 is TGTGCCAGCAGCGAGAGCTCTGGGGCCAACGTCCTGACTTTC. The full variable domain, rest sourced from reference TRBV7-6 and TRBJ2-6, is GAGVSQSPRYKVTKRGQDVALRCDPISGHVSLYWYRQALGQGPEFLTYFNYEAQQDKSGLPNDRFSAERPEGSISTLTIQRTEQRDSAMYRCASSESSGANVLTFGAGSRLTVL.

The genes are TRBV6-5 and TRBJ2-7; 7 bases are a match to TRBD2. The germline V gene has CDR1 MNHEY and CDR2 SVGAGI. J lost 2 bases, V lost 6 bases, and 7 bases had no gene match. The CDR3 contains 14 residues. The chain's CDR3 is CASRGRAGTYEQYF. The CDR3 DNA reads TGTGCCAGCAGGGGGAGGGCCGGAACCTACGAGCAGTACTTC.

This clone showed up just once. The CDR3 DNA reads TGCGCCAGCAGCCCCGGTCCGGGCTCTGGGGCCAACGTCCTGACTTTC. It encodes CASSPGPGSGANVLTF. This chain uses TRBV5-1 with TRBJ2-6; the D is unclear. This CDR3 has 16 amino acids. CDR1 and CDR2 (germline): SGHRS, YFSETQ. V dropped 4 bases and J dropped 0 bases, with 11 bases sitting between them.

The chain joins TRBV30 to TRBJ1-5, with D unclear. The CDR3 covers 13 residues. CDR1 is GTSNPN and CDR2 is SVGIG in the germline V gene (reference sequence). V was shortened by 2 bases and J by 5 bases, with 10 bases between the two germline ends. The CDR3 DNA sequence: TGTGCCTGGAGTCCCAGCAGCGATCAGCCCCAGCATTTT. This encodes CAWSPSSDQPQHF.

The V and J genes are TRBV5-8 and TRBJ2-1; D might be TRBD1 (6 bases). The germline V gene encodes CDR1 SGHTS and CDR2 YDEGEE. This CDR3 comprises 18 residues. Trimming took 0 bases from V and 4 from J, leaving 20 bases between them. This chain's CDR3 is CASSLGGKQGKRYNEQFF. In nucleotides, the CDR3 is TGTGCCAGCAGCTTGGGAGGGAAACAGGGAAAGAGGTACAATGAGCAGTTCTTC.

CDR3 in DNA: TGTGCCAGCTCAAATAGCGGGGCCCGCACAGATACGCAGTATTTT. Encoded protein: CASSNSGARTDTQYF. The chain uses TRBV18 and TRBJ2-3, with 8 bases that match TRBD2. The CDR3 has 15 amino acids. CDR1 and CDR2 (germline): KGHSH, LQKENI. The V segment lost 5 bases and the J segment 1 base; nucleotides outside the gene matches: 5.